This T cell receptor beta chain was captured by sequencing in a study of naive and memory T cell subsets. Germline CDR1 reads MDHEN; CDR2 reads SYDVKM. The trim removed 5 bases at V and 6 bases at J, leaving 4 bases unmatched. CDR3 length equals 13 residues. Two oligonucleotides, mixed equimolar, formed the beta constant-region primer covering TRBC1 and TRBC2. Nested alpha and beta constant-region primers with the SP2 primer drove four PCR rounds on ligated cDNA. MiXCR, run by TCRdb on the UMI-ligation and nested PCR reads, gives a single entry per CDR3 protein. The table has around 23,000 distinct CDR3 sequences, 11% seen once; the top ten hold 18%. Study-wide results and caveats: Activation and differentiation may alter RNA-based TCR counts. Over 95% of naive TCR sequences appeared only once after error correction, unlike memory subsets.

This clonotype was seen repeatedly, ten times or more. Its antigen remains unknown. Sequenced sample: central memory CD8+ T cells from blood. The chain combines TRBV28 with TRBJ2-4, with TRBD1 identical over 7 bases. The clonotype was recovered from a human donor in good health. CDR3 protein: CASSAGTANIQYF. The CDR3 nucleotides are TGTGCCAGCAGTGCAGGGACAGCAAACATTCAGTACTTC.